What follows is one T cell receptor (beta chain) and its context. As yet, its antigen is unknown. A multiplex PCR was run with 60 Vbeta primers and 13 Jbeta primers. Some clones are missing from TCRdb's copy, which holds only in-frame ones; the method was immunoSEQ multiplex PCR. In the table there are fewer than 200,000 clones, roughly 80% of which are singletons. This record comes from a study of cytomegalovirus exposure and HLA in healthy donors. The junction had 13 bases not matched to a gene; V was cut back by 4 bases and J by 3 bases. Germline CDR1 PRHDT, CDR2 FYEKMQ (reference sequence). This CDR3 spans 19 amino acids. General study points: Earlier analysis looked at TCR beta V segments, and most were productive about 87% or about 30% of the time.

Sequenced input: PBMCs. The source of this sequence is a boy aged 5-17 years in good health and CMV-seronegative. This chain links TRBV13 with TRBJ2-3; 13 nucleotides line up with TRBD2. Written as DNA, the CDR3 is TGTGCCAGCAGCTACCCAACGATGACTAGCGGGAGGACAACAGATACGCAGTATTTT. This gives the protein CASSYPTMTSGRTTDTQYF.